This TCR beta chain was found in a study of naive and memory T cell subsets. A UMI-containing oligonucleotide was joined by 3' ligation to the TCR cDNA template. Germline V gene lookup returns CDR1 SGHDT and CDR2 YYEEEE. The CDR3 is 17 residues long. Trimming took 0 bases from V and 4 from J; bases not matched to a gene: 4. Amplification of ligated cDNA took four PCR rounds with SP2 and nested alpha and beta constant primers. For blood and skin samples, reverse transcription used TCR alpha and beta constant primers. TCRdb fed the 5' RACE reads into MiXCR, producing one record per CDR3 protein. This table has around 30,000 distinct CDR3 sequences, 16% appearing once.

This chain connects TRBV5-6 to TRBJ2-2; TRBD2 agrees at 12 bases. The TCR comes from a female donor in good health. The CDR3 DNA reads as TGTGCCAGCAGCTTGGGCGCTAGCGGGGGGGCCACCGGGGAGCTGTTTTTT. Translated: CASSLGASGGATGELFF.